A selection of T cell receptor beta chains follows, all from one sample in a study of identical twins. MiXCR, applied by TCRdb to the 5' RACE reads, yields one record per CDR3 protein. Here the sample spans 1.5 million to 2 million distinct CDR3 sequences, roughly 35% being singletons. The sequenced sample consisted of cord blood. These receptors came from a newborn girl in good health. Both conserved end residues are part of each CDR3. The D gene is left open where the match is weak. Some rows have no size entry. The others give once, few or many, or a class for an expanded clone.

J gene	V gene	D gene	clone size	CDR3 length	CDR3 protein	CDR3 DNA
TRBJ2-1	TRBV28	TRBD1	.	12	CASSLGQGGKFF	TGTGCCAGCAGCCTTGGACAGGGTGGTAAGTTCTTC
TRBJ1-1	TRBV6-1	.	few	12	CASSEARTEAFF	TGTGCCAGCAGTGAAGCCCGCACTGAAGCTTTCTTT
TRBJ2-1	TRBV27	TRBD2	.	17	CASSFVAGGYHYNEQFF	TGTGCCAGCAGTTTTGTTGCGGGAGGGTACCACTACAATGAGCAGTTCTTC
TRBJ2-5	TRBV27	TRBD2	.	15	CASSRRGLDGETQYF	TGTGCCAGCAGCCGACGGGGACTAGATGGGGAGACCCAGTACTTC
TRBJ2-1	TRBV11-2	TRBD2	many	15	CASSLVASGINEQFF	TGTGCCAGCAGCTTAGTGGCTAGCGGGATCAATGAGCAGTTCTTC
TRBJ2-3	TRBV4-2	TRBD2	.	18	CASSQVASGGPGADTQYF	TGTGCCAGCAGCCAAGTAGCTAGCGGGGGCCCGGGGGCAGATACGCAGTATTTT
TRBJ2-4	TRBV6-1	TRBD1	few	15	CASSETGGAKNIQYF	TGTGCCAGCAGTGAGACAGGGGGAGCCAAAAACATTCAGTACTTC
TRBJ1-1	TRBV18	TRBD1	.	16	CASSPGQGGVNTEAFF	TGTGCCAGCTCCCCAGGACAGGGTGGGGTGAACACTGAAGCTTTCTTT
TRBJ2-3	TRBV9	.	few	14	CASSVGPSGDTQYF	TGTGCCAGCAGCGTAGGCCCTTCGGGGGATACGCAGTATTTT
TRBJ1-2	TRBV5-1	.	.	15	CASSLEARIDYGYTF	TGCGCCAGCAGCTTGGAAGCCAGAATTGACTATGGCTACACCTTC
TRBJ2-1	TRBV20-1	.	.	15	CSARPFGGSYNEQFF	TGCAGTGCTAGGCCCTTCGGAGGCTCCTACAATGAGCAGTTCTTC
TRBJ2-5	TRBV27	.	few	15	CASTRAGLPQETQYF	TGTGCCAGCACCCGCGCCGGGTTACCACAAGAGACCCAGTACTTC
TRBJ1-6	TRBV3-1	.	.	13	CASSQTQNSPLHF	TGTGCCAGCAGCCAAACACAGAATTCACCCCTCCACTTT
TRBJ2-2	TRBV28	.	.	11	CASSPPRELFF	TGTGCCAGCAGCCCTCCCAGGGAGCTGTTTTTT
TRBJ2-7	TRBV2	.	few	14	CASTGADRSYEQYF	TGTGCCAGCACGGGGGCAGACCGCTCCTACGAGCAGTACTTC
TRBJ2-3	TRBV12-3/TRBV12-4	.	many	14	CASSLATSRDTQYF	TGTGCCAGCAGTTTAGCGACTTCCCGAGATACGCAGTATTTT
TRBJ2-1	TRBV21-1	.	.	16	CASSKGPLSPNREQFF	TGTGCCAGCAGCAAAGGTCCACTTTCCCCAAACAGGGAGCAGTTCTTC
TRBJ1-4	TRBV10-3	.	few	16	CAISESSVARGEKLFF	TGTGCCATCAGTGAGTCCTCAGTGGCACGGGGTGAAAAACTGTTTTTT
TRBJ2-1	TRBV29-1	TRBD2	.	13	CSVEPSGRNEQFF	TGCAGCGTTGAGCCTAGCGGGAGGAATGAGCAGTTCTTC